This TCR beta chain was sequenced for a study of blood T cells in healthy people across ages. Study-level findings and limits: No one knew whether donors had CMV, which possibly confounded expanded clonotype changes.

A second about 7 to 11 cycle PCR used barcoded and J-beta primers. TCRdb called the 5' RACE reads again in MiXCR, with one record for every CDR3 protein. This table holds more than 600,000 distinct CDR3 sequences, around 25% found once. V dropped 3 bases and J dropped 3; count of bases not matched to a gene: 12. The CDR3 is made up of 17 amino acids. Germline loops: CDR1 SGDLS, CDR2 YYNGEE. This clonotype was found a few times. The antigen remains undetermined. The sample also formed part of further work on T cells of mothers and their children.

The source is a boy aged 5-17 years in good health. The gene calls are TRBV9 and TRBJ1-1; 9 bases align to TRBD1. Sequenced sample: blood. CDR3 in amino acids: CASSDMDRGSSDTEAFF. The CDR3 DNA reads TGTGCCAGCAGCGACATGGACAGGGGTAGTTCGGACACTGAAGCTTTCTTT.